A single sample gave rise to the 23 T cell receptor beta chains below, sequenced in a study of blood T cell repertoires in COVID-19. The repertoire was sequenced with immunoSEQ multiplex PCR; TCRdb's copy has only in-frame clones and lacks some. The profile shows about 94,000 clones, approximately 80% of them singletons. Source material: peripheral blood. Source of these receptors: a human donor in a cohort sampled during active COVID-19.

The chain joins TRBV2 to TRBJ2-5, with a weak D call TRBD2 (5 bases). CDR3 length: 14 residues. Germline loops: CDR1 SNHLY, CDR2 FYNNEI. V was cut by 2 bases and J by 6 bases, with 13 bases left in between. For the CDR3, the DNA is TGTGCCAGCAGTGAACTAGGGAGTGGGAAGACCCAGTACTTC. This codes for CASSELGSGKTQYF.

The chain uses TRBV28 and TRBJ2-7; D perhaps matches TRBD1 (5 bases). The germline V and J ends were trimmed by 8 bases and 2 bases, with 10 bases remaining between them. The germline CDR1 and CDR2 sequences are MDHEN and SYDVKM. The CDR3 is made up of 12 amino acids. CDR3 amino acids: CASYSGPYEQYF. The DNA for the CDR3 is TGTGCCAGCTACTCAGGGCCCTACGAGCAGTACTTC.

The chain has TRBV27 and TRBJ2-3, with D unclear. The CDR3 length is 15 residues. CDR1 and CDR2 from the germline V gene are MNHEY and SMNVEV (reference sequence). V lost 6 bases to trimming and J lost 0 bases, with 13 bases between them. This CDR3 reads CASRRDKTSTDTQYF. CDR3 in DNA: TGTGCCAGCAGACGTGACAAGACGAGCACAGATACGCAGTATTTT.

The chain uses TRBV14 and TRBJ2-2; D not resolved. V gave up 4 bases and J gave up 1 base, with 7 bases separating them. Germline values: CDR1 SGHDN, CDR2 FVKESK. The CDR3 totals 14 residues. CDR3 DNA sequence: TGTGCCAGCAGCCCCATTTTGAACACCGGGGAGCTGTTTTTT. Translated, it gives CASSPILNTGELFF.

The rearrangement links TRBV2 to TRBJ2-5; D is possibly TRBD2 (6 bases). Germline V gene data show CDR1 as SNHLY and CDR2 as FYNNEI. With 6 bases removed from V and 6 bases from J, the gap between germline ends came to 14 bases. The CDR3 length is 13 residues. CDR3 residues: CASRRGRGKTQYF. CDR3 sequence (DNA): TGTGCCAGCAGACGGGGCCGGGGGAAGACCCAGTACTTC.

The rearrangement uses TRBV9 and TRBJ1-2; 7 bases align to TRBD1. After removal of 4 bases from V and 5 bases from J, the junction contained 8 bases not matched to a gene. There are 14 residues in the CDR3. Germline-derived CDR1 and CDR2 are SGDLS and YYNGEE. The CDR3: CASSPNTGAYGYTF. Here the CDR3 DNA reads TGTGCCAGCAGCCCCAACACAGGGGCATATGGCTACACCTTC.

There are many counts of this clone. J is TRBJ2-7 and V is TRBV7-2; 11 bases line up with TRBD2. With V trimmed by 5 bases and J by 5 bases, 11 bases remained unmatched. The germline CDR1 and CDR2 sequences are SGHTA and FQGNSA. This CDR3 region has 16 residues. The CDR3 bases are TGTGCCAGCAGCCCCGGGACTAGCGGCTTGGGGCACGAGCAGTACTTC. It codes for CASSPGTSGLGHEQYF.

The chain employs TRBV19 and TRBJ1-1, with D perhaps TRBD1 (6 bases). The CDR3 is 16 residues long. Trimming left V 1 base short and J 1 base short, with 13 bases between. Germline V gives CDR1 LNHDA, CDR2 SQIVND (reference sequence). The CDR3 region has the DNA TGTGCCAGTAGTATAGGAGGGGGGGTCAAGAACACTGAAGCTTTCTTT. Its translation: CASSIGGGVKNTEAFF.

This clone has more than one count but fewer than ten. The chain uses TRBV7-6 and TRBJ2-7, with a weak D call TRBD1 (6 bases). V lost 2 bases, J lost 1 base, and 12 bases lay in between. Germline loops: CDR1 SGHVS, CDR2 FNYEAQ. The CDR3 totals 15 residues. CDR3 bases: TGTGCCAGCAGCTTACAGGGGTGGGGTTCCTACGAGCAGTACTTC. As protein: CASSLQGWGSYEQYF.

This CDR3 is CATSSPGRAAEQYF. The CDR3 bases are TGTGCCACCAGCAGCCCCGGGCGAGCGGCTGAGCAGTACTTC. This chain uses TRBV15 with TRBJ2-7, with D possibly TRBD2 on 5 matching bases. From germline, CDR1 is LNHNV and CDR2 YYDKDF (reference sequence). Trimming took off 3 bases at V and 7 bases at J, with 16 bases between the two ends. This CDR3 has 14 amino acids.

V usage is TRBV29-1 and J usage is TRBJ2-3, with a tentative D call TRBD2 (5 bases). Germline values: CDR1 SQVTM, CDR2 ANQGSEA. This CDR3 is built from 13 residues. V was pared by 5 bases and J by 2 bases, with 11 bases between. The CDR3 region has the DNA TGCAGCGTTAAGGACTCCCCCACAGATACGCAGTATTTT. The encoded protein is CSVKDSPTDTQYF.

V usage is TRBV3-1 (or the pseudogene TRBV3-2) and J usage is TRBJ2-1; 11 positions agree with TRBD2. The CDR3 totals 17 residues. The V gene end was trimmed by 3 bases and the J gene end by 6 bases; junction bases not matched to a gene: 10. Germline V gene lookup returns CDR1 LGHDT and CDR2 YNNKEL (reference sequence). CDR3 in amino acids: CASSHPVLAGGFNEQFF. The CDR3 DNA follows: TGTGCCAGCAGCCACCCGGTCCTAGCGGGAGGTTTCAATGAGCAGTTCTTC.

V gene TRBV7-9 combines with J gene TRBJ1-3, with 7 bases identical to TRBD1. Trimming cost V 6 bases and J 1 base; bases outside gene matches: 6. Per germline, CDR1 SEHNR and CDR2 FQNEAQ (reference sequence). This CDR3 is built from 15 residues. CDR3 protein: CASSLTGASGNTIYF. The CDR3 nucleotides read TGTGCCAGCAGTTTAACAGGGGCGTCTGGAAACACCATATATTTT.

The chain recombines TRBV5-1 with TRBJ1-2; D is unresolved. The V end was cut by 1 base, the J end by 1 base, with 14 bases between. From germline, CDR1 is SGHRS and CDR2 YFSETQ. The CDR3 is 16 residues long. The CDR3 nucleotides are TGCGCCAGCAGCTTGCGGAGGAGCCGGGGTAACTATGGCTACACCTTC. Translated: CASSLRRSRGNYGYTF.

Ten or more counts support this clone. The rearrangement uses TRBV28 and TRBJ1-6; 10 bases line up with TRBD1. The CDR3 contains 14 residues. V lost 10 bases and J lost 7; bases outside the gene matches: 7. Germline V CDR1 and CDR2: MDHEN, SYDVKM. CDR3 DNA sequence: TGTGCCACCTCATTGGGACAGGGGAATTCACCCCTCCACTTT. Amino acids: CATSLGQGNSPLHF.

The chain carries TRBV25-1 and TRBJ2-7; TRBD1 aligns across 8 bases. This CDR3 has 13 residues. Germline V CDR1 and CDR2: MGHDK, SYGVNS. The V and J ends lost 7 bases and 4 bases, in that order; junction bases with no gene match: 6. Here the CDR3 DNA reads TGTGCCAGCACTGGCAGGGGGCTTTACGAGCAGTACTTC. Encoded protein: CASTGRGLYEQYF.

The V call is TRBV3-1 (or the pseudogene TRBV3-2), the J call TRBJ2-6; 9 bases line up with TRBD2. CDR3 length: 18 amino acids. Germline CDR1 and CDR2: LGHDT and YNNKEL (reference sequence). V shed 2 bases and J 4 bases; nucleotides not matched to a gene: 9. CDR3 DNA sequence: TGTGCCAGCAGCCAAAGGGGGAGCGGGAGGACCGGGGCCAACGTCCTGACTTTC. Protein product: CASSQRGSGRTGANVLTF.

DNA for the CDR3: TGTGCCAGTAGTATCCTCCTCATAGCGGGAGAGGGCGACGAGCAGTACTTC. It is translated as CASSILLIAGEGDEQYF. V gene TRBV19 combines with J gene TRBJ2-7; TRBD2 aligns across 9 bases. V lost 3 bases to trimming and J lost 5 bases; unmatched junction nucleotides: 14. The germline V gene encodes CDR1 LNHDA and CDR2 SQIVND (reference sequence). The CDR3 is 17 amino acids. The full variable domain, with the rest looked up from reference TRBV19 and TRBJ2-7, is DGGITQSPKYLFRKEGQNVTLSCEQNLNHDAMYWYRQDPGQGLRLIYYSQIVNDFQKGDIAEGYSVSREKKESFPLTVTSAQKNPTAFYLCASSILLIAGEGDEQYFGPGTRLTVT.

The rearrangement uses TRBV27 and TRBJ2-5; 7 bases line up with TRBD1. J was trimmed by 5 bases and V by 5 bases; bases with no gene match: 5. Germline V gives CDR1 MNHEY, CDR2 SMNVEV (reference sequence). CDR3 size: 13 residues. The DNA for the CDR3 is TGTGCCAGCAGTGACAGGGTGAGGGAGACCCAGTACTTC. It is translated as CASSDRVRETQYF.

The chain combines TRBV11-2 with TRBJ2-7, with 7 bases matching TRBD1. This CDR3 contains 14 residues. V was pared by 5 bases and J by 2 bases, with 6 bases of the junction left unmatched. CDR1 is SGHAT, CDR2 FQNNGV, per germline. The CDR3 region is CASSADRATYEQYF. The CDR3 coding sequence is TGTGCCAGCAGCGCCGACAGGGCTACCTACGAGCAGTACTTC.

The chain couples TRBV28 to TRBJ2-7; 11 nucleotides line up with TRBD1. V was clipped by 7 bases and J by 3 bases; unmatched bases: 2. Germline CDR1 MDHEN, CDR2 SYDVKM. The CDR3 runs 13 residues. CDR3 DNA: TGTGCCAGCACCGGGACAGGGGGCTACGAGCAGTACTTC. It specifies CASTGTGGYEQYF.

The rearrangement joins TRBV7-2 to TRBJ2-1; the D is unclear. V was cut by 4 bases and J by 6 bases, with 10 bases left in between. Germline values: CDR1 SGHTA, CDR2 FQGNSA. The length of the CDR3 is 13 residues. The CDR3 DNA follows: TGTGCCAGCAGCTCCCAGTACGTCAATGAGCAGTTCTTC. Protein: CASSSQYVNEQFF.

V is TRBV19 and J is TRBJ2-3; D may be TRBD2 (6 bases). V lost 6 bases to trimming and J lost 3 bases, with 13 bases between them. The CDR3 sequence is 14 residues long. The germline V gene has CDR1 LNHDA and CDR2 SQIVND (reference sequence). The CDR3 protein is CASRVPGATDTQYF. Written as DNA, the CDR3 is TGTGCCAGTAGAGTCCCGGGAGCGACAGATACGCAGTATTTT.